The 10 T cell receptor beta chains in this list originate from one sample, sequenced in a study of blood T cell repertoires in COVID-19. TCRdb keeps only in-frame clones here, not all; method: immunoSEQ multiplex PCR. The data contain 250,000 or so clones, 80% to 90% of them singletons. Sequencing used peripheral blood. The source is an elderly man with acute or convalescent COVID-19.

V and J are TRBV5-6 and TRBJ1-6, with TRBD1 matching over 7 bases. CDR1 and CDR2 from the germline V gene are SGHDT and YYEEEE. Trimming at V came to 4 bases and at J to 6 bases, leaving 4 bases not matched to a gene. The CDR3 length is 14 residues. CDR3 region: CASSRGTVNSPLHF. The DNA of the CDR3 is TGTGCCAGCAGCCGGGGGACAGTTAATTCACCCCTCCACTTT.

V gene TRBV18 combines with J gene TRBJ2-2, with a weak D call TRBD1 (6 bases). The CDR3 extends over 16 amino acids. CDR1 and CDR2 (germline): KGHSH, LQKENI. The V gene lost 6 bases and the J gene lost 2 bases, with 16 bases spanning the gap. The DNA of the CDR3 is TGTGCCAGCTCCACCTCAGGGACACTTAACACCGGGGAGCTGTTTTTT. Residues: CASSTSGTLNTGELFF.

This chain links TRBV6-5 with TRBJ2-7; D might be TRBD2 (6 bases). The CDR3 sequence is 15 residues long. Germline CDR1 and CDR2: MNHEY and SVGAGI. V lost 6 bases and J lost 6, with 21 bases in between. The CDR3 sequence is CASRKRAPSSGEQYF. The CDR3 nucleotides are TGTGCCAGCAGAAAGCGGGCTCCTTCCTCGGGCGAGCAGTACTTC.

The chain recombines TRBV6-5 with TRBJ2-5; 7 positions agree with TRBD1. Germline loops: CDR1 MNHEY, CDR2 SVGAGI. The J segment lost 5 bases and the V segment lost 7 bases, leaving 7 bases of the junction unmatched. The CDR3 has 13 amino acids. The CDR3 loop reads CASTQQGSETQYF. The CDR3 coding sequence is TGTGCCAGCACACAACAGGGGTCGGAGACCCAGTACTTC.

The V call is TRBV25-1, the J call TRBJ2-7; 7 nucleotides align to TRBD1. The V segment lost 1 base and the J segment 6 bases; nucleotides outside the gene matches: 3. There are 13 residues in the CDR3. CDR1 MGHDK and CDR2 SYGVNS come from the germline V gene. The CDR3 DNA reads as TGTGCCAGCAGTGAATCGAACAGGGGCGAGCAGTACTTC. Translation: CASSESNRGEQYF.

The chain uses TRBV9 and TRBJ2-7; 9 bases agree with TRBD1. With 3 bases clipped from V and 4 bases from J, the junction kept 5 bases outside the gene matches. The CDR3 consists of 14 residues. The germline CDR1 and CDR2 sequences are SGDLS and YYNGEE. CDR3 amino acids: CASSGGTGTYEQYF. CDR3 coding DNA: TGTGCCAGCAGCGGGGGGACAGGGACTTACGAGCAGTACTTC.

In regard to this clone: Germline and junction disagree at one end, which may indicate a read error. The chain carries TRBV7-7 and TRBJ2-3, with 8 positions matching TRBD2. Germline-derived CDR1 and CDR2 are SSHAT and FNYEAQ (reference sequence). The CDR3 has 15 residues. CDR3 amino acids: CASSLTSASTDTQYF. The CDR3 DNA reads as TGTGCTAGCAGCTTGACTAGCGCAAGCACAGATACGCAGTATTTT.

The CDR3 protein is CASSPRRVDYGYTF. The DNA of the CDR3 is TGTGCCAGCAGCCCCCGTCGGGTGGACTATGGCTACACCTTC. V gene TRBV7-8 combines with J gene TRBJ1-2; D unclear. V dropped 5 bases and J dropped 3 bases, with 13 bases sitting between them. This CDR3 region has 14 residues. CDR1 and CDR2 (germline): SGHVS, FQNEAQ.

This rearrangement joins TRBV11-3 to TRBJ2-5; 10 bases map to TRBD2. J gave up 3 bases and V 8 bases, and 3 bases lay outside the gene matches. The germline V gene has CDR1 SGHNT and CDR2 YENEEA. This CDR3 is 13 amino acids long. The CDR3 loop reads CASGLAGEETQYF. The DNA for the CDR3 is TGTGCCAGCGGGCTAGCGGGAGAAGAGACCCAGTACTTC.

The chain carries TRBV3-1 (or the pseudogene TRBV3-2) and TRBJ2-1; 15 bases map to TRBD2. The CDR3 loop spans 17 amino acids. Germline V lookup: CDR1 LGHDT, CDR2 YNNKEL (reference sequence). V shed 3 bases and J 7 bases; nucleotides not matched to a gene: 7. The CDR3 sequence is CASSHAGTSGRWNEQFF. Written as DNA, the CDR3 is TGTGCCAGCAGCCATGCCGGGACTAGCGGGAGGTGGAATGAGCAGTTCTTC.